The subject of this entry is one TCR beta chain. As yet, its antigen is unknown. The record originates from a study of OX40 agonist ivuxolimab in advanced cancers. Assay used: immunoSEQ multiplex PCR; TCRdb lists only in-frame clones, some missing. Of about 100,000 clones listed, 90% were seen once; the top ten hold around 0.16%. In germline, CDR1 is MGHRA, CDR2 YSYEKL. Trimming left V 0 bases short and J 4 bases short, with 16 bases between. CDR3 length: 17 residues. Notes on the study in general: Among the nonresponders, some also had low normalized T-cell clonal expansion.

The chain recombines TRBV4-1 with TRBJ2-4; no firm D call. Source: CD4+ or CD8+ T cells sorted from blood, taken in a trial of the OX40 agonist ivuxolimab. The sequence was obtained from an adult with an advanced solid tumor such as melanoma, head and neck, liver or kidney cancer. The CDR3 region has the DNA TGCGCCAGCAGCCAAGATAGAGGCAGTGAGCGTAAAAACATTCAGTACTTC. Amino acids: CASSQDRGSERKNIQYF.